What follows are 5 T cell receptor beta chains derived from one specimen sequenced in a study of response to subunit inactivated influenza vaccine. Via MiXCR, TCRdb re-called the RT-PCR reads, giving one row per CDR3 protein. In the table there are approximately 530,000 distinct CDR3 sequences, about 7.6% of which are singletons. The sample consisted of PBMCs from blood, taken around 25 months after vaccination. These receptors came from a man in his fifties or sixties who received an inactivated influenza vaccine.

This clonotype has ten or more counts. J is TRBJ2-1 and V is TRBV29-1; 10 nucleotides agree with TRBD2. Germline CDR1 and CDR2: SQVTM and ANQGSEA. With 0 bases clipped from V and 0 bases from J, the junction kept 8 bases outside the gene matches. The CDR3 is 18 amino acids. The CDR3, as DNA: TGCAGCGTTGAAGAAGGGGGACTAGCGATTCGCTCCTACAATGAGCAGTTCTTC. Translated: CSVEEGGLAIRSYNEQFF.

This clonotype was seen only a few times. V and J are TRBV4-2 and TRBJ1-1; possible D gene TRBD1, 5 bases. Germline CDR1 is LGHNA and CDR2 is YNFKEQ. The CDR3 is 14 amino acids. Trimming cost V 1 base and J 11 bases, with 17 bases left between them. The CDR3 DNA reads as TGTGCCAGCAGCCAAGTAAAAGGCAGGGTAATGGCTTTCTTT. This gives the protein CASSQVKGRVMAFF.

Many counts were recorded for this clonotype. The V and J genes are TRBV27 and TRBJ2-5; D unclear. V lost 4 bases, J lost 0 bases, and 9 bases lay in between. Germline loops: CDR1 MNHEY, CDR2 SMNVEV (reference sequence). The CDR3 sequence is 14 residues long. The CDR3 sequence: CASSSFPYQETQYF. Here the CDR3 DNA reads TGTGCCAGCAGTTCTTTTCCGTACCAAGAGACCCAGTACTTC.

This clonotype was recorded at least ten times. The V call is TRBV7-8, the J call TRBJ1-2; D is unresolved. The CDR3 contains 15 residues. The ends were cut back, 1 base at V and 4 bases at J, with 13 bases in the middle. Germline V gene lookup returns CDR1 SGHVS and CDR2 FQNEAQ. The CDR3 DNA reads TGTGCCAGCAGCTTAGTTCCGGGTTCCGTCTATGGCTACACCTTC. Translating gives CASSLVPGSVYGYTF. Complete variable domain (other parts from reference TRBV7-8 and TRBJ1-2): GAGVSQSPRYKVAKRGQDVALRCDPISGHVSLFWYQQALGQGPEFLTYFQNEAQLDKSGLPSDRFFAERPEGSVSTLKIQRTQQEDSAVYLCASSLVPGSVYGYTFGSGTRLTVV.

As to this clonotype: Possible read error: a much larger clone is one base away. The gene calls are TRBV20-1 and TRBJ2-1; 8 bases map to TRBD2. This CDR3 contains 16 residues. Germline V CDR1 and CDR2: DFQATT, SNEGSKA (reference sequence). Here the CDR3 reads CSARQLRRGDYNKQFF. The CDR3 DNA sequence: TGCAGTGCTAGACAACTCCGGCGGGGGGACTACAATAAGCAGTTCTTC.